These 21 T cell receptor beta chains were all obtained from the same sample, sequenced in a study of cytomegalovirus exposure and HLA in healthy donors. This PCR relied on a set of 60 Vbeta primers and 13 Jbeta primers. Method: immunoSEQ multiplex PCR; TCRdb's copy keeps in-frame clones and lacks some. The sample consists of 90,000 to 95,000 clones, around 78% of them appearing once. The material sequenced was PBMCs. The receptors here all came from a male donor in good health and CMV-seropositive.

The chain combines TRBV19 with TRBJ2-1, with D hard to call. Looked up from germline, CDR1 is LNHDA and CDR2 is SQIVND (reference sequence). The CDR3 runs 12 residues. Trimming cost V 2 bases and J 3 bases, with 2 bases left between them. CDR3 region: CASSIYYNEQFF. CDR3 DNA sequence: TGTGCCAGTAGTATATACTACAATGAGCAGTTCTTC.

The chain combines TRBV27 with TRBJ2-3; the D gene is possibly TRBD1 (6 bases). Germline V gene data show CDR1 as MNHEY and CDR2 as SMNVEV (reference sequence). V was clipped by 6 bases and J by 0 bases, with 28 bases between them. This CDR3 is 20 amino acids long. The CDR3 DNA sequence: TGTGCCAGCAGCGCAAGGGTGCCCGGGACAACTCATTCTAGCACAGATACGCAGTATTTT. Translation gives CASSARVPGTTHSSTDTQYF.

V is TRBV7-9 and J is TRBJ2-3; 14 nucleotides agree with TRBD2. Germline lookup yields CDR1 SEHNR and CDR2 FQNEAQ (reference sequence). The junction had 7 bases not matched to a gene; V was cut back by 4 bases and J by 4 bases. The CDR3 contains 17 residues. CDR3 DNA: TGTGCCAGCAGCTCGTGGGGGACTAGCGGGAGCCCAGATACGCAGTATTTT. Protein sequence: CASSSWGTSGSPDTQYF. The full variable domain, rest sourced from reference TRBV7-9 and TRBJ2-3, is DTGVSQNPRHKITKRGQNVTFRCDPISEHNRLYWYRQTLGQGPEFLTYFQNEAQLEKSRLLSDRFSAERPKGSFSTLEIQRTEQGDSAMYLCASSSWGTSGSPDTQYFGPGTRLTVL.

The chain uses TRBV9 and TRBJ2-5; 8 nucleotides agree with TRBD2. The J segment lost 4 bases and the V segment lost 0 bases, leaving 5 bases of the junction unmatched. The CDR3 has 15 amino acids. Looked up from germline, CDR1 is SGDLS and CDR2 is YYNGEE. The CDR3 is CASSVGTSGVETQYF. CDR3 DNA sequence: TGTGCCAGCAGCGTAGGAACTAGCGGAGTAGAGACCCAGTACTTC.

This chain uses TRBV27 with TRBJ2-3; the match to TRBD2 covers 10 bases. The CDR3 covers 17 residues. Germline lookup yields CDR1 MNHEY and CDR2 SMNVEV (reference sequence). V lost 5 bases and J lost 2; bases outside the gene matches: 10. CDR3 coding DNA: TGTGCCAGCAGTCGGAGGGTAGCGGGAGGTTCCACAGATACGCAGTATTTT. It is translated as CASSRRVAGGSTDTQYF.

This chain links TRBV6-5 with TRBJ2-5; 10 bases fit TRBD2. CDR3 length: 15 residues. Germline loops: CDR1 MNHEY, CDR2 SVGAGI. The trim removed 6 bases at V and 5 bases at J, leaving 9 bases unmatched. The CDR3 is CASRRSGRAMETQYF. The CDR3 DNA reads as TGTGCCAGCAGGCGAAGCGGGAGGGCCATGGAGACCCAGTACTTC.

V usage is TRBV7-2 and J usage is TRBJ2-1; D uncertain. CDR3 length: 16 residues. The germline V gene has CDR1 SGHTA and CDR2 FQGNSA. V was pared by 4 bases and J by 5 bases, with 18 bases between. The CDR3 region has the DNA TGTGCCAGCAGCTCTATCCGGAGACTTACAAACAATGAGCAGTTCTTC. Translation gives CASSSIRRLTNNEQFF.

This clone has a handful of counts. V gene TRBV7-2 combines with J gene TRBJ2-4, with 7 bases that match TRBD1. Germline CDR1 is SGHTA and CDR2 is FQGNSA. CDR3 size: 16 residues. The J segment lost 3 bases and the V segment lost 4 bases, leaving 9 bases of the junction unmatched. The CDR3 bases are TGTGCCAGCAGCTCGACAGGGCGAATCGGCAAAAACATTCAGTACTTC. This codes for CASSSTGRIGKNIQYF.

CDR3 in amino acids: CASSSLAGLPIGTDTQYF. Written as DNA, the CDR3 is TGTGCCAGCAGTTCCCTAGCGGGACTCCCGATTGGGACAGATACGCAGTATTTT. The rearrangement joins TRBV27 to TRBJ2-3, with 9 bases that match TRBD2. With V trimmed by 4 bases and J by 3 bases, 14 bases remained unmatched. The length of the CDR3 is 18 residues. Germline loops: CDR1 MNHEY, CDR2 SMNVEV (reference sequence).

This clone was detected once. The rearrangement uses TRBV5-1 and TRBJ1-1, with 10 bases aligning to TRBD1. The germline V gene encodes CDR1 SGHRS and CDR2 YFSETQ. J was trimmed by 5 bases and V by 4 bases; bases with no gene match: 5. This CDR3 comprises 14 residues. CDR3 bases: TGCGCCAGCAGCATAGGGACAGGGGAAACTGAAGCTTTCTTT. Translation gives CASSIGTGETEAFF.

The chain recombines TRBV5-4 with TRBJ2-7; D not certain. Germline V gives CDR1 SGHNT, CDR2 YYREEE (reference sequence). The germline V and J ends were trimmed by 3 bases and 0 bases, with 16 bases remaining between them. The CDR3 runs 16 residues. In DNA form, the CDR3 reads TGTGCCAGCAGCTCTGGCGCGGCCGGTAACTCCTACGAGCAGTACTTC. Its protein product is CASSSGAAGNSYEQYF.

The chain is built from TRBV5-1 and TRBJ2-7, with 9 bases aligning to TRBD2. The CDR3 runs 15 residues. V gave up 1 base and J gave up 5 bases; unmatched junction bases: 7. CDR1 is SGHRS and CDR2 is YFSETQ in the germline V gene. The DNA for the CDR3 is TGCGCCAGCAGCTTGAGAGCGGGAGGTGGGAACGAGCAGTACTTC. This gives the protein CASSLRAGGGNEQYF.

V is TRBV28 and J is TRBJ2-5, with a weak D call TRBD2 (5 bases). This CDR3 contains 14 residues. V lost 5 bases to trimming and J lost 5 bases, with 15 bases between them. Germline CDR1 and CDR2: MDHEN and SYDVKM. CDR3 nucleotides: TGTGCCAGCAGTCTAGCCCCCGAAGGCGAGACCCAGTACTTC. Translated: CASSLAPEGETQYF.

The chain has TRBV4-2 and TRBJ2-1; TRBD2 matches at 12 bases. V gave up 0 bases and J gave up 8 bases; unmatched junction bases: 8. The CDR3 spans 17 residues. CDR1 and CDR2 from the germline V gene are LGHNA and YNFKEQ. The CDR3 sequence: CASSQEPRLAGGDEQFF. The CDR3 DNA reads TGTGCCAGCAGCCAAGAGCCTAGGCTAGCGGGAGGGGATGAGCAGTTCTTC.

This clone was found once. The V gene is TRBV6-1, the J gene TRBJ2-5, with TRBD2 matching over 10 bases. The CDR3 is 16 amino acids. Germline CDR1 and CDR2: MNHNS and SASEGT. Germline trimming cut 0 bases from V and 4 bases from J; bases unmatched to any gene: 5. CDR3 residues: CASSEAIGTSAETQYF. As DNA, the CDR3 is TGTGCCAGCAGTGAAGCGATCGGGACTAGCGCAGAGACCCAGTACTTC.

V gene TRBV11-1 combines with J gene TRBJ2-7; 7 bases match TRBD1. Germline V gene sequence: CDR1 SGHAT, CDR2 FQDESV (reference sequence). Germline trimming cut 6 bases from V and 0 bases from J; bases unmatched to any gene: 2. This CDR3 has 13 residues. The CDR3 DNA follows: TGTGCCAGCAGTTACAGGGGCTCCTACGAGCAGTACTTC. It translates to CASSYRGSYEQYF.

This clone has only a few counts. The rearrangement links TRBV6-1 to TRBJ1-5; 8 positions agree with TRBD1. The CDR3 totals 14 residues. V lost 9 bases to trimming and J lost 6 bases; unmatched junction nucleotides: 10. Germline values: CDR1 MNHNS, CDR2 SASEGT. DNA of the CDR3: TGTGCCAGTGAATTCGGACAGGGAAGTCAGCCCCAGCATTTT. Its translation: CASEFGQGSQPQHF.

V usage is TRBV29-1 and J usage is TRBJ2-5, with TRBD2 as a possible D gene (5 bases). The V gene lost 0 bases and the J gene lost 8 bases, with 10 bases spanning the gap. Germline CDR1 reads SQVTM; CDR2 reads ANQGSEA. The CDR3 has 12 residues. Written as DNA, the CDR3 is TGCAGCGTTGAAGACGGGGAGTACACCCAGTACTTC. As protein: CSVEDGEYTQYF.

The chain couples TRBV5-1 to TRBJ2-7, with a tentative D call TRBD1 (5 bases). Trimming shortened V by 1 base and J by 4 bases, and 12 bases separated the two germline ends. There are 14 residues in the CDR3. Per the germline V gene, CDR1 is SGHRS and CDR2 is YFSETQ. The CDR3 protein is CASSLRRGYYEQYF. CDR3 sequence (DNA): TGCGCCAGCAGCTTGCGTAGGGGCTATTACGAGCAGTACTTC.

The chain uses TRBV6-1 and TRBJ1-5; D is possibly TRBD1 (6 bases). The CDR3 totals 15 residues. CDR1 is MNHNS and CDR2 is SASEGT in the germline V gene. Trimming took off 8 bases at V and 2 bases at J, with 16 bases between the two ends. CDR3 coding DNA: TGTGCCAGCGGCGTTCTACAGGGCGGCAATCAGCCCCAGCATTTT. This translates into CASGVLQGGNQPQHF.

V usage is TRBV2 and J usage is TRBJ2-2, with D perhaps TRBD2 (5 bases). This CDR3 comprises 16 residues. CDR1 is SNHLY and CDR2 is FYNNEI in the germline V gene. Trimming took 6 bases from V and 0 from J, leaving 14 bases between them. As DNA, the CDR3 is TGTGCCAGCAGGGATCCCCACGGGGCGAACACCGGGGAGCTGTTTTTT. Translated: CASRDPHGANTGELFF.